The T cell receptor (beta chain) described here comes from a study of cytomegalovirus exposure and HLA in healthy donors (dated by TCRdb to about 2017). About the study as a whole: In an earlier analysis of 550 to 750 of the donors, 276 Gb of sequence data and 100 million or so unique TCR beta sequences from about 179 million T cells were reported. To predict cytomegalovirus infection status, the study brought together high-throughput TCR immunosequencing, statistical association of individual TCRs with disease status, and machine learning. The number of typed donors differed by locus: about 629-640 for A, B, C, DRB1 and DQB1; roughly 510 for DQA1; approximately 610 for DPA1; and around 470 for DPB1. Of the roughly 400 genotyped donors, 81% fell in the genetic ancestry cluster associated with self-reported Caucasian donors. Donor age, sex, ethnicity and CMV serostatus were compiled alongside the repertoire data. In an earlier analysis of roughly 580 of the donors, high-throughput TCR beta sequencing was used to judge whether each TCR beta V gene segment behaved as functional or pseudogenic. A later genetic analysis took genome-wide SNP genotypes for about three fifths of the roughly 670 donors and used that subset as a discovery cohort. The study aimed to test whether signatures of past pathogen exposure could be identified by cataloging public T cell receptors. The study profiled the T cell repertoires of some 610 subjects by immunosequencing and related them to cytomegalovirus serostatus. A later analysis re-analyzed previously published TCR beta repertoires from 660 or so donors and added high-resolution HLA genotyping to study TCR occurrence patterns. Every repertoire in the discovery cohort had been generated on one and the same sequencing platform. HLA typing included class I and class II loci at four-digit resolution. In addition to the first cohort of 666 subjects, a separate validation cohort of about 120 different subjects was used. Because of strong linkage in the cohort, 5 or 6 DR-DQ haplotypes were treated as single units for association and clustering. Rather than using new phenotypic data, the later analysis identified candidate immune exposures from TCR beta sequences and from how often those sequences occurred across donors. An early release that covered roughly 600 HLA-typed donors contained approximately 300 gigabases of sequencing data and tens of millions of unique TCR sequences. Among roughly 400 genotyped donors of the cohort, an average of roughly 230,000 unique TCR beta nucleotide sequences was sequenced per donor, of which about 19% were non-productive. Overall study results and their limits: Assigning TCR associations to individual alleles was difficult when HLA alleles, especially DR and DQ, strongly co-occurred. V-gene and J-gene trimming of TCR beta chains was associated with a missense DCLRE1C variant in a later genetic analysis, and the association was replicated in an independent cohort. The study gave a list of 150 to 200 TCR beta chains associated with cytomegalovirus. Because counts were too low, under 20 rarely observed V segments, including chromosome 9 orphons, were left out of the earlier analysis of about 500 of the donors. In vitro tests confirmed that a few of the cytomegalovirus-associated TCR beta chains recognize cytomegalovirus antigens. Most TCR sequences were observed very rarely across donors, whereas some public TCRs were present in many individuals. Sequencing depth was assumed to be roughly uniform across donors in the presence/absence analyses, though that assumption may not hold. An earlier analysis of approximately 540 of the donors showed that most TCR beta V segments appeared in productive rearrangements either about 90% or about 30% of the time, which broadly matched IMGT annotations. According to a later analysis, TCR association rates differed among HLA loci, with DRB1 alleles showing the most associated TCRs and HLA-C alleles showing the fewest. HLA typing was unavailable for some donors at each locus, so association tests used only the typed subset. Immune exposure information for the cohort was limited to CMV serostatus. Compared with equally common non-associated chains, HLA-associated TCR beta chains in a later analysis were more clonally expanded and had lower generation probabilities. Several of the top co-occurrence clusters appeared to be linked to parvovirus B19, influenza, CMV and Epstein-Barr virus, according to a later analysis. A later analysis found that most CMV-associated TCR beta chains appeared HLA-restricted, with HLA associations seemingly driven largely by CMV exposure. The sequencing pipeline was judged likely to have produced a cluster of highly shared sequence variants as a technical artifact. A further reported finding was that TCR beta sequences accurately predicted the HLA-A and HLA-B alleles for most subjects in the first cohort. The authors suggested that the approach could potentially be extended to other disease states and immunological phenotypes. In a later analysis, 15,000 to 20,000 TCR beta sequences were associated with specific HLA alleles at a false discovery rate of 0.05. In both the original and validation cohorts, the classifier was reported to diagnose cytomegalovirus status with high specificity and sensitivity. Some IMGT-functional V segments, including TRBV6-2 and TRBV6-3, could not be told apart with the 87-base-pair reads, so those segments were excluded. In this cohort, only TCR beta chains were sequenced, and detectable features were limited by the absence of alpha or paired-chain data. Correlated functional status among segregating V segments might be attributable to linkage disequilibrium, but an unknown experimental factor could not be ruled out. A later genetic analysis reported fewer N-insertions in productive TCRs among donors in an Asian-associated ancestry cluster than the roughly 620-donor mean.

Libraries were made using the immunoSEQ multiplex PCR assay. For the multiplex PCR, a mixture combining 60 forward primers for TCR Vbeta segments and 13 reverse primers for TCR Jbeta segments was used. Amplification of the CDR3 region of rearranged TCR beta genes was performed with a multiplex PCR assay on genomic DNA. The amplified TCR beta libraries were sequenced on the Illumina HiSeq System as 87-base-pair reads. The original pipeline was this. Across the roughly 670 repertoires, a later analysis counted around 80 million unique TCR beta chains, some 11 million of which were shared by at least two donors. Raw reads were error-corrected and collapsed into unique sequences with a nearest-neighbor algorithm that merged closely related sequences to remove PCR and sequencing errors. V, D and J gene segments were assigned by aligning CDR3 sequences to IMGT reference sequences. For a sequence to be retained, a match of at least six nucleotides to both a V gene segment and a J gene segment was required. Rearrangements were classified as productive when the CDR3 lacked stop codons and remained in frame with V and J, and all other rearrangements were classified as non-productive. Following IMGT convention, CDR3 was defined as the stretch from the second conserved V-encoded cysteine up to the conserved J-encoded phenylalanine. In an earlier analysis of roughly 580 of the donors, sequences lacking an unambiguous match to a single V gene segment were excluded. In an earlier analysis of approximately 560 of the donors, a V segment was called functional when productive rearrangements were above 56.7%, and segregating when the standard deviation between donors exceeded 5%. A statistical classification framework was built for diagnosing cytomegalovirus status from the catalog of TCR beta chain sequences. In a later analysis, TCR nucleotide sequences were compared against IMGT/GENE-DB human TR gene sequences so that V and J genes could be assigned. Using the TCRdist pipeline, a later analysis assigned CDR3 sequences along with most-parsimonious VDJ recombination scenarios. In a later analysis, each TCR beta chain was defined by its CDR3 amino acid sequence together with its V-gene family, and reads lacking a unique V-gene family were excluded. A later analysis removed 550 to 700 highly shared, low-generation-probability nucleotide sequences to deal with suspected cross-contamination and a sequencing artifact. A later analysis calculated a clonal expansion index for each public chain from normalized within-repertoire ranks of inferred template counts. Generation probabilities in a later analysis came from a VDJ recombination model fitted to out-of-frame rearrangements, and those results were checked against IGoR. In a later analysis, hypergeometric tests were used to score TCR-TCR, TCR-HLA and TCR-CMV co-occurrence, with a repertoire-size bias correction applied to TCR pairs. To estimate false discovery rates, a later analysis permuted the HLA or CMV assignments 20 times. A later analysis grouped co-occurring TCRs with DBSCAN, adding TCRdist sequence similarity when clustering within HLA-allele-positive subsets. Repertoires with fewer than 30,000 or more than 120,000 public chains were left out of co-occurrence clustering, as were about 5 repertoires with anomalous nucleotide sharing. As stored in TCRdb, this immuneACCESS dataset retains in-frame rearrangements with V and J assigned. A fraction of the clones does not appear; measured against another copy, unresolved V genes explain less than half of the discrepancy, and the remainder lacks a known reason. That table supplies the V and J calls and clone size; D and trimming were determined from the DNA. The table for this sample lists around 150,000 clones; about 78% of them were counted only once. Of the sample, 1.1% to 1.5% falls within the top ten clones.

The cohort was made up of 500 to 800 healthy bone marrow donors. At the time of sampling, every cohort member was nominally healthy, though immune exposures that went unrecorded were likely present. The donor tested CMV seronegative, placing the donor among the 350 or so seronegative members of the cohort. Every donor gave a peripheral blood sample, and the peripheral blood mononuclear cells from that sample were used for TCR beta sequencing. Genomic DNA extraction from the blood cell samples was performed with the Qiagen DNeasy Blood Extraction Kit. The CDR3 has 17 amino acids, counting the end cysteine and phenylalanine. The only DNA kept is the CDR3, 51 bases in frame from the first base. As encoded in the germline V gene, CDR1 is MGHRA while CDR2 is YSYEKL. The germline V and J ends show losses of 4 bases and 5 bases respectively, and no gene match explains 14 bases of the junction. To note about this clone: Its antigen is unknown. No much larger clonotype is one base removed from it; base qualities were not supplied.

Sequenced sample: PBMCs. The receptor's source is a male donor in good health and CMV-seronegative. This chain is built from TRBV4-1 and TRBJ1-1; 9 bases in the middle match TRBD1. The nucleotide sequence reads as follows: TGCGCCAGCAGCCTAAACTTCGGGACAGGGTTGGGGACTGAAGCTTTCTTT. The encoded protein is CASSLNFGTGLGTEAFF.